These 25 T cell receptor beta chains were sequenced from one sample in a study of shared clonotypes between healthy human individuals. Generated by immunoSEQ multiplex PCR, the TCRdb table keeps only in-frame clones and is missing some. The repertoire holds around 980,000 clones, with around 78% as singletons. Sequencing input: memory CD4+ T cells from PBMCs. Subset defined: CD45RA-negative fraction. The receptors derive from a man between 18 and 29 years old in good health. Some clones in this sample may be carry-over from other donors' samples.

V gene TRBV28 combines with J gene TRBJ1-3, with D perhaps matching TRBD1 (6 bases). In germline, CDR1 is MDHEN, CDR2 SYDVKM. CDR3 length: 13 residues. V was pared by 8 bases and J by 5 bases, with 13 bases between. CDR3 bases: TGTGCCAGCGGCAGGGGAGGAAGAAACACCATATATTTT. Translating gives CASGRGGRNTIYF.

The chain links TRBV6-1 to TRBJ2-7; 7 bases agree with TRBD1. The CDR3 is made up of 14 amino acids. In germline, CDR1 is MNHNS, CDR2 SASEGT. V shed 6 bases and J 0 bases; nucleotides not matched to a gene: 5. DNA for the CDR3: TGTGCCAGCAGGGGACAGTCTAACTCCTACGAGCAGTACTTC. It is translated as CASRGQSNSYEQYF.

The chain is built from TRBV2 and TRBJ2-3; D unresolved. CDR3 length equals 14 residues. Germline CDR1 SNHLY, CDR2 FYNNEI. Trimming removed 8 bases from V and 0 bases from J, with 12 bases in between. CDR3 coding DNA: TGTGCCAGCCGGGTCGGCCCTAGCACAGATACGCAGTATTTT. It translates to CASRVGPSTDTQYF. Drawing the rest from reference TRBV2 and TRBJ2-3, the complete variable domain is EPEVTQTPSHQVTQMGQEVILRCVPISNHLYFYWYRQILGQKVEFLVSFYNNEISEKSEIFDDQFSVERPDGSNFTLKIRSTKLEDSAMYFCASRVGPSTDTQYFGPGTRLTVL.

The rearrangement links TRBV9 to TRBJ2-1; weak D call: TRBD2 (6 bases). The CDR3 loop spans 15 amino acids. Germline V gives CDR1 SGDLS, CDR2 YYNGEE. Trimming removed 4 bases at V and 6 bases at J, with 17 bases between. The CDR3 bases are TGTGCCAGCAGCCGGGGGACTGCCCGGCCCAATGAGCAGTTCTTC. Translation: CASSRGTARPNEQFF.

The chain uses TRBV20-1 and TRBJ2-3; D is perhaps TRBD1 or TRBD2 (5 bases each). Germline CDR1 reads DFQATT; CDR2 reads SNEGSKA (reference sequence). CDR3 length: 11 residues. V shed 6 bases and J shed 8 bases, with 12 bases lying between them. The CDR3 is CSAPRDLTQYF. The CDR3 DNA reads as TGCAGTGCGCCCCGGGACCTTACGCAGTATTTT.

The chain has TRBV6-6 and TRBJ1-5, with D possibly matching TRBD1 (5 bases). The CDR3 has 15 amino acids. CDR1 and CDR2 from the germline V gene are MNHNY and SVGAGI (reference sequence). Trimming left V 5 bases short and J 3 bases short, with 14 bases between. CDR3 loop: CASSTGGGDNQPQHF. The CDR3 nucleotides read TGTGCCAGCAGTACCGGGGGTGGGGACAATCAGCCCCAGCATTTT.

As to this clone: The same CDR3 is also encoded by other DNA sequences in this sample. The CDR3 coding sequence is TGTGCCAGCAGCCCCCGTACTAACACCGGGGAGCTGTTTTTT. Its protein is CASSPRTNTGELFF. This rearrangement joins TRBV9 to TRBJ2-2, with no clear D. The germline V gene encodes CDR1 SGDLS and CDR2 YYNGEE. Trimming cost V 4 bases and J 2 bases, with 9 bases left between them. This CDR3 region has 14 residues.

The chain couples TRBV5-4 to TRBJ1-3; TRBD1 is a possible D gene (6 bases). The length of the CDR3 is 15 residues. From germline, CDR1 is SGHNT and CDR2 YYREEE (reference sequence). Trimming left V 4 bases short and J 4 bases short, with 15 bases between. The DNA of the CDR3 is TGTGCCAGCAGCGCTGGTGGGGGGCTCGGAAACACCATATATTTT. Its translation: CASSAGGGLGNTIYF.

In this sample, this clone turned up once. CDR3 bases: TGCAGCGTTGTCCAGGGAACTACCTACGAGCAGTACTTC. Its translation: CSVVQGTTYEQYF. The V call is TRBV29-1, the J call TRBJ2-7; the D gene is possibly TRBD1 (5 bases). CDR3 length: 13 residues. Germline CDR1 reads SQVTM; CDR2 reads ANQGSEA. Trimming took off 4 bases at V and 2 bases at J, with 12 bases between the two ends.

V is TRBV7-2 and J is TRBJ2-7; D gene unclear. With 5 bases removed from V and 7 bases from J, the gap between germline ends came to 21 bases. In germline, CDR1 is SGHTA, CDR2 FQGNSA. The CDR3 is 15 residues long. The CDR3 DNA sequence: TGTGCCAGCAGCCCTCAGCGCGCTTCCGTGGGGGAGCAGTACTTC. This codes for CASSPQRASVGEQYF. Drawing the rest from reference TRBV7-2 and TRBJ2-7, the complete variable domain is GAGVSQSPSNKVTEKGKDVELRCDPISGHTALYWYRQSLGQGLEFLIYFQGNSAPDKSGLPSDRFSAERTGGSVSTLTIQRTQQEDSAVYLCASSPQRASVGEQYFGPGTRLTVT.

Many counts were recorded for this clone. J is TRBJ2-5 and V is TRBV10-1; the D is unclear. The CDR3 is made up of 14 amino acids. With 8 bases removed from V and 4 bases from J, the gap between germline ends came to 17 bases. Germline CDR1 and CDR2: WNHNN and SYGVQD (reference sequence). The CDR3 loop reads CASHFSHLGETQYF. In nucleotides, the CDR3 is TGCGCCAGCCACTTTTCACACTTGGGAGAGACCCAGTACTTC.

The gene calls are TRBV2 and TRBJ1-5, with a weak D call TRBD1 (6 bases). Trimming stripped 5 bases from V and 3 bases from J, with 14 bases between. There are 15 residues in the CDR3. Germline V gene sequence: CDR1 SNHLY, CDR2 FYNNEI. CDR3 nucleotides: TGTGCCAGCAGTCAGCAGAACAGGGACAATCAGCCCCAGCATTTT. This translates into CASSQQNRDNQPQHF.

As concerns this clone: This specimen includes other DNA sequences encoding the same CDR3. V gene TRBV7-2 combines with J gene TRBJ2-7; the match to TRBD2 covers 7 bases. This CDR3 region has 14 residues. J gave up 2 bases and V 1 base, and 2 bases lay outside the gene matches. The germline V gene encodes CDR1 SGHTA and CDR2 FQGNSA. The CDR3: CASSLVAGAYEQYF. CDR3 DNA sequence: TGTGCCAGCAGCTTAGTGGCGGGGGCCTACGAGCAGTACTTC.

The chain has TRBV5-1 and TRBJ2-7; D is ambiguous. Per the germline V gene, CDR1 is SGHRS and CDR2 is YFSETQ. The germline V and J ends were trimmed by 4 bases and 1 base, with 12 bases remaining between them. This CDR3 has 14 residues. CDR3 sequence (DNA): TGCGCCAGCAGCGTGGACGGACGATCCTACGAGCAGTACTTC. This codes for CASSVDGRSYEQYF.

The chain carries TRBV29-1 and TRBJ1-1, with unresolved D. V was trimmed by 7 bases and J by 4 bases, leaving 16 bases between them. The CDR3 is made up of 13 amino acids. CDR1 and CDR2 from the germline V gene are SQVTM and ANQGSEA. As DNA, the CDR3 is TGCAGCGCTGCGCAGAGCCTGGGCACTGAAGCTTTCTTT. Translated, it gives CSAAQSLGTEAFF.

The chain employs TRBV12-5 and TRBJ2-5; D possibly matches TRBD1 or TRBD2 (5 bases each). V was pared by 6 bases and J by 5 bases, with 19 bases between. Germline CDR1 and CDR2: LGHNT and FRNRAP. This CDR3 is 15 amino acids long. The CDR3 DNA sequence: TGTGCTAGTGGCACAGCCACAGGAGGCGGCGAGACCCAGTACTTC. It encodes CASGTATGGGETQYF.

J is TRBJ2-2 and V is TRBV5-1, with TRBD2 as a possible D gene (5 bases). The CDR3 is made up of 14 amino acids. The V end was cut by 1 base, the J end by 6 bases, with 10 bases between. CDR1 is SGHRS and CDR2 is YFSETQ in the germline V gene. The CDR3 region is CASSLIGVPGELFF. The CDR3 nucleotides read TGCGCCAGCAGCTTGATCGGGGTTCCCGGGGAGCTGTTTTTT.

The chain is built from TRBV12-5 and TRBJ1-1, with TRBD1 as a possible D gene (5 bases). Germline V gene lookup returns CDR1 LGHNT and CDR2 FRNRAP. V gave up 7 bases and J gave up 3 bases, with 9 bases separating them. CDR3 size: 12 residues. The CDR3 bases are TGTGCTAGTGCCTGGGGGGACACTGAAGCTTTCTTT. It yields the protein CASAWGDTEAFF.

This clone was counted many times. The genes are TRBV5-4 and TRBJ1-2, with D perhaps matching TRBD1 (6 bases). The ends were cut back, 4 bases at V and 4 bases at J, with 14 bases in the middle. Germline assignment: CDR1 SGHNT and CDR2 YYREEE (reference sequence). This CDR3 spans 14 amino acids. CDR3 sequence: CASSLKTGIYGYTF. CDR3 coding DNA: TGTGCCAGCAGCCTAAAAACAGGGATCTATGGCTACACCTTC.

This clone appeared once. This rearrangement joins TRBV5-8 to TRBJ2-1; weak D call: TRBD2 (7 bases). The ends were cut back, 1 base at V and 6 bases at J, with 14 bases in the middle. The CDR3 is made up of 15 amino acids. Per the germline V gene, CDR1 is SGHTS and CDR2 is YDEGEE. The CDR3 DNA is TGTGCCAGCAGCTTGCGAGGGGGGGTTACCAATGAGCAGTTCTTC. This sequence encodes CASSLRGGVTNEQFF.

The V and J genes are TRBV13 and TRBJ2-2, with 7 nucleotides matching TRBD2. The length of the CDR3 is 16 residues. CDR1 PRHDT and CDR2 FYEKMQ come from the germline V gene (reference sequence). J gave up 5 bases and V 4 bases, and 10 bases lay outside the gene matches. The CDR3 region is CASSSRAGTETGELFF. In DNA form, the CDR3 reads TGTGCCAGCAGCTCCCGAGCGGGAACAGAAACCGGGGAGCTGTTTTTT.

V gene TRBV2 combines with J gene TRBJ1-1; D is unclear. V lost 7 bases to trimming and J lost 4 bases, with 16 bases between them. The CDR3 is 14 amino acids. CDR1 is SNHLY and CDR2 is FYNNEI in the germline V gene. CDR3 region: CASTKGLEGTEAFF. The CDR3 DNA follows: TGTGCCAGCACTAAGGGATTGGAGGGCACTGAAGCTTTCTTT.

The chain employs TRBV29-1 and TRBJ2-1; 7 bases match TRBD1. Germline loops: CDR1 SQVTM, CDR2 ANQGSEA. Trimming at V came to 2 bases and at J to 7 bases, leaving 14 bases not matched to a gene. This CDR3 comprises 16 residues. The CDR3 nucleotides read TGCAGCGTTGAAAGGTTAAGGGGGACAGCTCGGAATGAGCAGTTCTTC. Translation: CSVERLRGTARNEQFF.

V gene TRBV2 combines with J gene TRBJ2-1; D tentatively reads TRBD1 or TRBD2 (6 bases each). Trimming pared 7 bases from V and 7 bases from J, leaving 20 bases between. The CDR3 consists of 15 residues. Per germline, CDR1 SNHLY and CDR2 FYNNEI. The CDR3 loop is CASTGDIPQENEQFF. The CDR3 bases are TGTGCCAGCACGGGGGACATCCCCCAGGAGAATGAGCAGTTCTTC.

J is TRBJ2-7 and V is TRBV10-1; TRBD1 matches 7 bases. Trimming took 7 bases from V and 5 from J; bases not matched to a gene: 5. The germline V gene has CDR1 WNHNN and CDR2 SYGVQD (reference sequence). This CDR3 region has 12 residues. CDR3 in amino acids: CASNRGRHEQYF. CDR3 sequence (DNA): TGCGCCAGCAACAGGGGTAGACACGAGCAGTACTTC.